These 10 T cell receptor beta chains came from one sample sequenced in a study of control samples from healthy donors and cancer patients. Assay used: immunoSEQ multiplex PCR; TCRdb lists only in-frame clones, some missing. Here the sample spans approximately 150,000 clones, roughly 90% being singletons. The sequenced material came from PBMCs. The receptor set was obtained from a man over 45 with head and neck cancer.

The chain combines TRBV11-2 with TRBJ1-5; 9 nucleotides line up with TRBD1. Per the germline V gene, CDR1 is SGHAT and CDR2 is FQNNGV. CDR3 length: 16 amino acids. Germline trimming cut 5 bases from V and 2 bases from J; bases unmatched to any gene: 7. CDR3: CASSPRTGDGNQPQHF. CDR3 in DNA: TGTGCCAGCAGCCCTAGGACAGGGGATGGCAATCAGCCCCAGCATTTT.

This clone was found once. The chain recombines TRBV29-1 with TRBJ1-2; unclear D gene. Trimming removed 8 bases at V and 8 bases at J, with 18 bases between. CDR1 is SQVTM, CDR2 ANQGSEA, per germline. The CDR3 is made up of 12 amino acids. The CDR3 here is CSLQEGFGGYTF. The CDR3 DNA reads TGCAGCCTTCAGGAGGGTTTTGGAGGCTACACCTTC.

This rearrangement joins TRBV7-9 to TRBJ2-7, with 9 bases identical to TRBD2. Losses at the gene ends were 5 bases for V and 2 bases for J; bases not matched to a gene: 16. The CDR3 is made up of 18 amino acids. Germline lookup yields CDR1 SEHNR and CDR2 FQNEAQ (reference sequence). The DNA for the CDR3 is TGTGCCAGCAGCGGGGCGGGAGGGCACGGATTACGCCCCTACGAGCAGTACTTC. Translation: CASSGAGGHGLRPYEQYF. Based on the CDR3 plus reference TRBV7-9 and TRBJ2-7, the full variable domain is DTGVSQNPRHKITKRGQNVTFRCDPISEHNRLYWYRQTLGQGPEFLTYFQNEAQLEKSRLLSDRFSAERPKGSFSTLEIQRTEQGDSAMYLCASSGAGGHGLRPYEQYFGPGTRLTVT.

V usage is TRBV14 and J usage is TRBJ2-1; 8 bases line up with TRBD1. Germline V gene lookup returns CDR1 SGHDN and CDR2 FVKESK. This CDR3 comprises 19 residues. V shed 3 bases, J shed 3 bases, and the junction held 16 bases outside the gene matches. This chain's CDR3 is CASSQDRVNRLGIYNEQFF. CDR3 DNA: TGTGCCAGCAGCCAGGACAGGGTAAACCGGTTGGGTATCTACAATGAGCAGTTCTTC.

This clone was seen a single time. The CDR3 sequence: CASSIDPSGRGDDEQFF. CDR3 sequence (DNA): TGTGCCAGTAGTATCGACCCTAGCGGGAGGGGTGACGATGAGCAGTTCTTC. The chain joins TRBV19 to TRBJ2-1, with TRBD2 identical over 12 bases. Trimming at V came to 3 bases and at J to 8 bases, leaving 11 bases not matched to a gene. Germline CDR1 reads LNHDA; CDR2 reads SQIVND (reference sequence). This CDR3 region has 17 residues.

The chain links TRBV6-6 to TRBJ1-4; D uncertain. The germline gives CDR1 MNHNY, CDR2 SVGAGI (reference sequence). Trimming left V 2 bases short and J 3 bases short, with 4 bases between. The CDR3 runs to 13 residues. CDR3 in amino acids: CASSYAPNEKLFF. CDR3 in DNA: TGTGCCAGCAGTTACGCCCCTAATGAAAAACTGTTTTTT.

V usage is TRBV18 and J usage is TRBJ1-1, with D unclear. V lost 2 bases and J 1 base, leaving 8 bases between the germline ends. Germline V gene data show CDR1 as KGHSH and CDR2 as LQKENI. The CDR3 has 14 amino acids. The CDR3 is CASSPTAENTEAFF. The CDR3 DNA is TGTGCCAGCTCACCAACTGCTGAGAACACTGAAGCTTTCTTT.

This clone appeared a few times. The chain carries TRBV14 and TRBJ2-7, with no clear D. This CDR3 is built from 16 residues. Germline-derived CDR1 and CDR2 are SGHDN and FVKESK. Trimming removed 0 bases from V and 6 bases from J, with 18 bases in between. In nucleotides, the CDR3 is TGTGCCAGCAGCCAAGATGGTTCAAGTGCGAGGCCCGAGCAGTACTTC. Residues: CASSQDGSSARPEQYF.

The chain couples TRBV3-1 (or the pseudogene TRBV3-2) to TRBJ2-3; TRBD1 or TRBD2 may be the D gene (5 bases each). Trimming shortened V by 2 bases and J by 1 base, and 10 bases separated the two germline ends. Per the germline V gene, CDR1 is LGHDT and CDR2 is YNNKEL (reference sequence). This CDR3 is 15 amino acids long. The CDR3 region has the DNA TGTGCCAGCAGCCAATACCGGGGACGCACAGATACGCAGTATTTT. Its protein product is CASSQYRGRTDTQYF.

The chain recombines TRBV25-1 with TRBJ1-3; possible D gene TRBD1, 5 bases. Germline V gene lookup returns CDR1 MGHDK and CDR2 SYGVNS. V was clipped by 0 bases and J by 0 bases, with 15 bases between them. This CDR3 is 18 amino acids long. CDR3 loop: CASSEYGRGSFSGNTIYF. In DNA, the CDR3 is TGTGCCAGCAGTGAATACGGGCGGGGGTCCTTCTCTGGAAACACCATATATTTT.